The 28 T cell receptor beta chains presented below share a single source sample, sequenced in a study of blood T cell repertoires in COVID-19. The repertoire was sequenced with immunoSEQ multiplex PCR; TCRdb's copy has only in-frame clones and lacks some. This table holds approximately 220,000 clones, approximately 81% found once. Sequencing was done on a sample of peripheral blood. These receptor sequences come from a woman of 80 years or more with acute or convalescent COVID-19.

DNA of the CDR3: TGTGCCAGCAGCACCCAGGGCGGAGCCTCTGGGGCCAACGTCCTGACTTTC. Protein product: CASSTQGGASGANVLTF. The gene calls are TRBV11-3 and TRBJ2-6, with D possibly being TRBD1 (5 bases). Trimming removed 5 bases at V and 0 bases at J, with 14 bases between. The germline CDR1 and CDR2 sequences are SGHNT and YENEEA. The CDR3 covers 17 residues.

For this clone: The same CDR3 can be traced to other DNA sequences in this sample. The J gene is TRBJ2-2, the V gene TRBV18; possibly TRBD1 for D (6 bases). The CDR3 is 16 amino acids. The V and J ends lost 3 bases and 0 bases respectively, with 11 bases between them. Per the germline V gene, CDR1 is KGHSH and CDR2 is LQKENI. The CDR3 nucleotides are TGTGCCAGCTCACCCCCCGGGACACCGAACACCGGGGAGCTGTTTTTT. Residues: CASSPPGTPNTGELFF. The full variable domain, in which reference TRBV18 and TRBJ2-2 provide the parts outside the CDR3, is NAGVMQNPRHLVRRRGQEARLRCSPMKGHSHVYWYRQLPEEGLKFMVYLQKENIIDESGMPKERFSAEFPKEGPSILRIQQVVRGDSAAYFCASSPPGTPNTGELFFGEGSRLTVL.

This clone appeared a single time. The chain has TRBV28 and TRBJ1-2; D unclear. The V end was cut by 5 bases, the J end by 1 base, with 5 bases between. The CDR3 is made up of 12 amino acids. The germline gives CDR1 MDHEN, CDR2 SYDVKM. The CDR3: CASSEGNYGYTF. The CDR3 DNA reads TGTGCCAGCAGTGAGGGTAACTATGGCTACACCTTC.

This chain links TRBV7-9 with TRBJ2-5, with 7 nucleotides matching TRBD1. Trimming removed 4 bases from V and 0 bases from J; junction bases left unmatched: 5. Per germline, CDR1 SEHNR and CDR2 FQNEAQ (reference sequence). This CDR3 comprises 15 residues. CDR3 sequence reads: CASSSTGQYQETQYF. The CDR3 DNA follows: TGTGCCAGCAGCTCGACAGGGCAGTACCAAGAGACCCAGTACTTC. Looking up the rest from reference TRBV7-9 and TRBJ2-5 gives the full variable domain: DTGVSQNPRHKITKRGQNVTFRCDPISEHNRLYWYRQTLGQGPEFLTYFQNEAQLEKSRLLSDRFSAERPKGSFSTLEIQRTEQGDSAMYLCASSSTGQYQETQYFGPGTRLLVL.

The CDR3 nucleotides are TGTGCCAGTAGTCCGGGACAGGGGGTCTCCTACGAGCAGTACTTC. Its translation: CASSPGQGVSYEQYF. The chain couples TRBV19 to TRBJ2-7; 11 bases agree with TRBD1. After removal of 5 bases from V and 0 bases from J, the junction contained 3 bases not matched to a gene. The CDR3 runs 15 residues. From germline, CDR1 is LNHDA and CDR2 SQIVND (reference sequence).

This chain links TRBV27 with TRBJ2-3; 15 bases match TRBD2. This CDR3 spans 17 amino acids. V lost 5 bases to trimming and J lost 5 bases; unmatched junction nucleotides: 8. Germline V gene lookup returns CDR1 MNHEY and CDR2 SMNVEV (reference sequence). The CDR3 loop is CASSPGLAGGQVDTQYF. The CDR3 nucleotides read TGTGCCAGCAGTCCCGGACTAGCGGGGGGGCAAGTAGATACGCAGTATTTT.

This sequence joins TRBV19 and TRBJ1-2; D possibly corresponds to TRBD1 (5 bases). The V end was cut by 3 bases, the J end by 6 bases, with 23 bases between. Germline assignment: CDR1 LNHDA and CDR2 SQIVND (reference sequence). The CDR3 is made up of 17 amino acids. The CDR3, as DNA: TGTGCCAGTAGTATTTGGGCTCCTCCAGGGAGGTATGATGGCTACACCTTC. Protein sequence: CASSIWAPPGRYDGYTF.

As concerns this clone: Other nucleotide sequences in the sample specify the same CDR3. The V call is TRBV2, the J call TRBJ1-1; 8 nucleotides align to TRBD1. Per germline, CDR1 SNHLY and CDR2 FYNNEI. The CDR3 loop spans 13 amino acids. J lost 7 bases, V lost 9 bases, and 10 bases had no gene match. CDR3 sequence (DNA): TGTGCCAGTCAATCGGACAGGGTGAATGAAGCTTTCTTT. As protein: CASQSDRVNEAFF.

The J gene is TRBJ2-6, the V gene TRBV19; 8 positions match TRBD1. This CDR3 has 16 amino acids. Per the germline V gene, CDR1 is LNHDA and CDR2 is SQIVND (reference sequence). The ends lost 5 bases at V and 0 bases at J; junction bases unmatched: 3. This chain's CDR3 is CASSRDRTSGANVLTF. The CDR3 coding sequence is TGTGCCAGTAGTCGGGACAGGACCTCTGGGGCCAACGTCCTGACTTTC.

The J gene is TRBJ2-3, the V gene TRBV11-3; tentative D call: TRBD2 (6 bases). The V end was cut by 3 bases, the J end by 3 bases, with 13 bases between. CDR3 length: 15 residues. Germline V gives CDR1 SGHNT, CDR2 YENEEA. The CDR3 DNA follows: TGTGCCAGCAGCTTCGGGCTAGCGATAACAGATACGCAGTATTTT. It translates to CASSFGLAITDTQYF.

The gene calls are TRBV18 and TRBJ1-1, with 7 bases lining up with TRBD1. There are 15 residues in the CDR3. The V and J ends lost 6 bases and 3 bases, in that order; junction bases with no gene match: 10. Germline CDR1 KGHSH, CDR2 LQKENI. The CDR3 loop reads CASSNNRGGDTEAFF. CDR3 coding DNA: TGTGCCAGCTCCAACAACAGGGGAGGCGACACTGAAGCTTTCTTT.

In its sample, this clone was seen a few times. The V and J genes are TRBV23-1 and TRBJ1-5, with TRBD1 as a possible D gene (6 bases). TRBV23-1 is an ORF, with its function uncertain. Trimming left V 3 bases short and J 3 bases short, with 12 bases between. This CDR3 region has 15 residues. The CDR3 region is CASSHSGQHNQPQHF. The CDR3 nucleotides read TGCGCCAGCAGTCACTCCGGACAGCACAATCAGCCCCAGCATTTT.

This chain links TRBV30 with TRBJ1-5; TRBD1 might be the D (6 bases). Germline loops: CDR1 GTSNPN, CDR2 SVGIG (reference sequence). The CDR3 is made up of 12 amino acids. The V and J ends lost 5 bases and 4 bases respectively, with 9 bases between them. CDR3 sequence reads: CAWDTGNQPQHF. CDR3 nucleotides: TGTGCCTGGGATACAGGGAATCAGCCCCAGCATTTT.

This chain connects TRBV28 to TRBJ1-4; possible D gene TRBD1, 5 bases. The CDR3 extends over 12 amino acids. V shed 8 bases and J shed 3 bases, with 7 bases lying between them. Looked up from germline, CDR1 is MDHEN and CDR2 is SYDVKM. The CDR3 DNA reads as TGTGCCAGCGTAGGGGCTAATGAAAAACTGTTTTTT. Translated, it gives CASVGANEKLFF.

The CDR3 protein is CASSPPGTANTGELFF. For the CDR3, the DNA is TGTGCCAGCAGTCCTCCCGGGACAGCGAACACCGGGGAGCTGTTTTTT. V and J are TRBV7-9 and TRBJ2-2; 7 bases match TRBD1. This CDR3 comprises 16 residues. After removal of 6 bases from V and 0 bases from J, the junction contained 7 bases not matched to a gene. Germline CDR1 reads SEHNR; CDR2 reads FQNEAQ (reference sequence). The full variable domain, with the rest looked up from reference TRBV7-9 and TRBJ2-2, is DTGVSQNPRHKITKRGQNVTFRCDPISEHNRLYWYRQTLGQGPEFLTYFQNEAQLEKSRLLSDRFSAERPKGSFSTLEIQRTEQGDSAMYLCASSPPGTANTGELFFGEGSRLTVL.

The rearrangement links TRBV18 to TRBJ1-2; D is uncertain. The germline V and J ends were trimmed by 3 bases and 4 bases, with 12 bases remaining between them. Germline lookup yields CDR1 KGHSH and CDR2 LQKENI. The CDR3 has 14 residues. The CDR3 here is CASSPEPDIYGYTF. In DNA, the CDR3 is TGTGCCAGCTCACCCGAGCCTGACATCTATGGCTACACCTTC.

The chain uses TRBV3-1 (or the pseudogene TRBV3-2) and TRBJ1-5, with D hard to call. Trimming stripped 1 base from V and 4 bases from J, with 5 bases between. This CDR3 has 13 residues. Germline loops: CDR1 LGHDT, CDR2 YNNKEL (reference sequence). The CDR3 DNA is TGTGCCAGCAGCCAAGCGGGTAATCAGCCCCAGCATTTT. This translates into CASSQAGNQPQHF.

The CDR3: CASSLATGGAGGYTF. CDR3 in DNA: TGCGCCAGCAGTCTTGCCACAGGGGGCGCGGGTGGCTACACCTTC. The chain carries TRBV5-1 and TRBJ1-2; 9 bases line up with TRBD1. J was trimmed by 7 bases and V by 5 bases; bases with no gene match: 12. This CDR3 comprises 15 residues. Germline V lookup: CDR1 SGHRS, CDR2 YFSETQ.

The genes are TRBV10-2 and TRBJ1-6, with TRBD1 identical over 8 bases. This CDR3 has 20 amino acids. V was clipped by 2 bases and J by 0 bases; unmatched bases: 12. CDR1 and CDR2 (germline): WSHSY, SAAADI. The CDR3 spells CASSEQGALAGSSYNSPLHF. In DNA, the CDR3 is TGCGCCAGCAGTGAGCAGGGGGCGCTTGCGGGGAGCTCCTATAATTCACCCCTCCACTTT.

The chain combines TRBV18 with TRBJ1-1; 8 bases line up with TRBD1. The trim removed 6 bases at V and 3 bases at J, leaving 6 bases unmatched. This CDR3 has 14 residues. CDR1 is KGHSH and CDR2 is LQKENI in the germline V gene. For the CDR3, the DNA is TGTGCCAGCTCGTCTCAGGGGGCGGACACTGAAGCTTTCTTT. Its protein product is CASSSQGADTEAFF.

For this clone: The same CDR3 also results from other DNA sequences found in this sample. The rearrangement uses TRBV19 and TRBJ1-2; D remains ambiguous. Between the trimmed V and J ends, which lost 3 bases and 2 bases, there was a span of 7 bases. The CDR3 sequence is 13 residues long. Germline CDR1 LNHDA, CDR2 SQIVND (reference sequence). CDR3 DNA sequence: TGTGCCAGTAGTATCGAGAAAAACTATGGCTACACCTTC. The encoded protein is CASSIEKNYGYTF.

The chain links TRBV19 to TRBJ2-1; 7 bases match TRBD2. Unmatched junction bases numbered 12, after V lost 2 bases and J lost 5 bases. The CDR3 is 17 amino acids. Germline V gene sequence: CDR1 LNHDA, CDR2 SQIVND (reference sequence). DNA for the CDR3: TGTGCCAGTAGTATATTAGGGGAGGGGTTGGGTGACAATGAGCAGTTCTTC. The encoded protein is CASSILGEGLGDNEQFF.

This chain connects TRBV4-3 to TRBJ1-1; D remains ambiguous. Germline V CDR1 and CDR2: LGHNA, YSLEER. V shed 1 base and J shed 0 bases, with 9 bases lying between them. The CDR3 has 15 amino acids. CDR3 sequence: CASSQVFGLNTEAFF. In nucleotides, the CDR3 is TGCGCCAGCAGCCAAGTATTTGGGCTGAACACTGAAGCTTTCTTT.

Here the CDR3 DNA reads TGTGCCAGCAGCCTACGGACAGGGCTCTACGAGCAGTACTTC. Translation: CASSLRTGLYEQYF. The chain is built from TRBV14 and TRBJ2-7; 8 nucleotides line up with TRBD1. Germline trimming cut 4 bases from V and 3 bases from J; bases unmatched to any gene: 5. Germline lookup yields CDR1 SGHDN and CDR2 FVKESK. This CDR3 is 14 amino acids long.

The CDR3 sequence is CASSLRAGVGYTF. The CDR3 region has the DNA TGTGCCAGCAGTTTAAGGGCAGGGGTTGGCTACACCTTC. The chain joins TRBV27 to TRBJ1-2; TRBD1 might be the D (6 bases). With 2 bases removed from V and 7 bases from J, the gap between germline ends came to 11 bases. Germline V gives CDR1 MNHEY, CDR2 SMNVEV (reference sequence). This CDR3 is built from 13 residues.

V usage is TRBV4-3 and J usage is TRBJ1-4; D is uncertain. The germline V and J ends were trimmed by 0 bases and 11 bases, with 10 bases remaining between them. Germline V gene sequence: CDR1 LGHNA, CDR2 YSLEER. The CDR3 is made up of 13 amino acids. CDR3 amino acids: CASSQDRRPKLFF. CDR3 nucleotide sequence: TGCGCCAGCAGCCAAGATAGGAGGCCCAAACTGTTTTTT.

The V and J genes are TRBV11-2 and TRBJ2-7; 9 bases line up with TRBD2. Looked up from germline, CDR1 is SGHAT and CDR2 is FQNNGV. The V segment lost 5 bases and the J segment 0 bases; nucleotides outside the gene matches: 11. The length of the CDR3 is 17 residues. The CDR3 loop is CASSPHISGSASYEQYF. As DNA, the CDR3 is TGTGCCAGCAGCCCCCACATTAGCGGGAGCGCCTCCTACGAGCAGTACTTC. The variable domain in full, with the rest retrieved from reference TRBV11-2 and TRBJ2-7, is EAGVAQSPRYKIIEKRQSVAFWCNPISGHATLYWYQQILGQGPKLLIQFQNNGVVDDSQLPKDRFSAERLKGVDSTLKIQPAKLEDSAVYLCASSPHISGSASYEQYFGPGTRLTVT.

This clone was observed a handful of times. The chain recombines TRBV7-2 with TRBJ2-7, with 12 bases matching TRBD2. V was pared by 5 bases and J by 6 bases, with 8 bases of the junction left unmatched. The CDR3 is made up of 15 amino acids. Germline CDR1 is SGHTA and CDR2 is FQGNSA. The CDR3, as DNA: TGTGCCAGCAGCCCCCGGACTAGCGGGGTAGGCGAGCAGTACTTC. Its translation is CASSPRTSGVGEQYF.